The 2 T cell receptor beta chains below come from one sample, sequenced in a study of T cell clonality in common variable immunodeficiency. Profiling relied on immunoSEQ multiplex PCR, and the TCRdb table lists in-frame clones only, not all of them. The data show around 47,000 clones, with none appearing a single time. Source material: peripheral blood mononuclear cells. Receptors originate from a person aged 18 to 69 in good health.

This clone was detected many times. Read data end 3 residues before the CDR3 end; the end is taken from the germline J gene. The chain is built from TRBV7-8 and TRBJ1-2; TRBD1 matches 7 bases. With V trimmed by 5 bases and J by 4 bases, 7 bases remained unmatched. Looked up from germline, CDR1 is SGHVS and CDR2 is FQNEAQ. The CDR3 loop spans 14 amino acids. CDR3 DNA, as far as it was read: TGTGCCAGCAGCCCGCGGGACAGCGCCTATGGC. As protein: CASSPRDSAYG. The full CDR3 protein reads CASSPRDSAYGYTF.

This clone occurred many times. The read ends 3 residues shy of where the CDR3 ends; the end is completed using the germline J gene. V usage is TRBV20-1 and J usage is TRBJ2-3; D is unresolved. This CDR3 region has 15 residues. V lost 1 base and J lost 4, with 15 bases in between. Germline CDR1 and CDR2: DFQATT and SNEGSKA (reference sequence). The CDR3 loop reads CSARARYEYPDTQYF. The CDR3 bases that were read are TGCAGTGCTAGAGCACGCTATGAGTACCCAGATACG.